These T cell receptor beta chains were read from a single sample in a study of cytomegalovirus exposure and HLA in healthy donors. Measured with immunoSEQ multiplex PCR; TCRdb has only the in-frame clones, and not every one. The table lists around 150,000 clones, more than 60% of them singletons, with roughly 7.8% in the top ten. The sample taken for sequencing was PBMCs. The receptors were gathered from a woman aged 40 to 50 in good health and CMV-seropositive. Each CDR3 is given with its conserved first and last residue. The order of the fields is CDR3 protein, CDR3 DNA, J gene, D gene, clone size, V gene. A D gene is named only where the DNA matches it firmly. The size field is filled for only some rows; it gives once, few, many or a size class.

CASSRDSSETQYF | TGTGCCAGCAGTCGGGACAGTTCGGAGACCCAGTACTTC | TRBJ2-5 | TRBD1 | . | TRBV6-4
CASSFSGNTIYF | TGTGCCAGCAGCTTTAGTGGAAACACCATATATTTT | TRBJ1-3 | . | . | TRBV11-2
CASNNARGRNSPLHF | TGTGCTAGCAACAACGCCAGGGGGCGGAATTCACCCCTCCACTTT | TRBJ1-6 | TRBD1 | . | TRBV7-7
CASSLWGVGDYEQYF | TGTGCCAGCAGCTTATGGGGGGTGGGAGACTACGAGCAGTACTTC | TRBJ2-7 | . | . | TRBV7-2
CASSSQMNTEAFF | TGTGCCAGTAGTAGCCAGATGAACACTGAAGCTTTCTTT | TRBJ1-1 | . | . | TRBV19
CASSPGQGGNQPQHF | TGTGCCAGCAGCCCTGGACAGGGAGGGAATCAGCCCCAGCATTTT | TRBJ1-5 | TRBD1 | . | TRBV7-9
CASSYSGQGYNEQFF | TGTGCCAGCAGTTACTCGGGACAGGGATACAATGAGCAGTTCTTC | TRBJ2-1 | TRBD1 | . | TRBV6-5
CASSLDSYSYEQYF | TGTGCCAGCAGTTTGGACAGTTACTCCTACGAGCAGTACTTC | TRBJ2-7 | . | . | TRBV27
CASSYRAGFYEQYF | TGTGCCAGCAGCTACCGAGCAGGGTTCTACGAGCAGTACTTC | TRBJ2-7 | . | . | TRBV5-4
CASSSPTKRKTQYF | TGTGCCAGCAGCTCCCCTACGAAGCGTAAGACCCAGTACTTC | TRBJ2-5 | . | . | TRBV6-5
CSVGDRGDSGANVLTF | TGCAGCGTTGGGGACAGGGGAGATTCTGGGGCCAACGTCCTGACTTTC | TRBJ2-6 | TRBD1 | . | TRBV29-1
CATSRAGQGSHEQYF | TGTGCCACCAGCAGAGCAGGACAGGGGAGCCACGAGCAGTACTTC | TRBJ2-7 | TRBD1 | . | TRBV15
CASSLGGTMNTEAFF | TGTGCCAGCAGTTTAGGGGGCACCATGAACACTGAAGCTTTCTTT | TRBJ1-1 | . | . | TRBV28
CASSRGGLNTEAFF | TGTGCCAGTAGTCGGGGGGGCTTGAACACTGAAGCTTTCTTT | TRBJ1-1 | . | . | TRBV19
CASSPAGGGTKNIQYF | TGTGCCAGCAGCCCTGCTGGTGGGGGGACCAAAAACATTCAGTACTTC | TRBJ2-4 | . | . | TRBV7-8
CASKRDRATDTQYF | TGTGCCAGCAAGAGGGATCGCGCGACAGATACGCAGTATTTT | TRBJ2-3 | . | . | TRBV25-1
CASCGDNSPLHF | TGTGCCAGTTGCGGGGATAATTCACCCCTCCACTTT | TRBJ1-6 | . | . | TRBV6-1
CASSLIGRDYEQYF | TGTGCCAGCAGTTTGATTGGGCGGGACTACGAGCAGTACTTC | TRBJ2-7 | . | once | TRBV27
CASSNHQFNEKLFF | TGTGCCAGCAGCAACCACCAGTTTAATGAAAAACTGTTTTTT | TRBJ1-4 | . | . | TRBV7-6
CASSKDRDLYSTDTQYF | TGCGCCAGCAGCAAGGACAGGGATCTCTATAGCACAGATACGCAGTATTTT | TRBJ2-3 | TRBD1 | once | TRBV5-1
CAISESDRAGTDTQYF | TGTGCCATCAGTGAGTCGGACAGGGCGGGCACAGATACGCAGTATTTT | TRBJ2-3 | TRBD1 | . | TRBV10-3
CASSLYGGPGANVLTF | TGTGCCAGCAGCTTATATGGGGGCCCTGGGGCCAACGTCCTGACTTTC | TRBJ2-6 | . | . | TRBV11-1
CASSKLAGGLGTDTQYF | TGTGCCAGCAGCAAACTAGCGGGAGGTCTCGGCACAGATACGCAGTATTTT | TRBJ2-3 | TRBD2 | . | TRBV5-4
CASSRPGDPTTDTQYF | TGTGCCAGTAGTAGGCCCGGGGATCCGACTACAGATACGCAGTATTTT | TRBJ2-3 | . | . | TRBV19
CASSQEFTSGLSYEQYF | TGTGCCAGCAGCCAAGAATTCACTAGCGGACTCTCCTACGAGCAGTACTTC | TRBJ2-7 | TRBD2 | . | TRBV4-2
CASSSLNSMTGDLNYGYTF | TGTGCCAGCAGCTCGCTTAACTCTATGACAGGAGACCTTAACTATGGCTACACCTTC | TRBJ1-2 | . | . | TRBV5-6
CASSVAQGNEQFF | TGTGCCAGCAGCGTAGCCCAGGGAAATGAGCAGTTCTTC | TRBJ2-1 | . | few | TRBV5-6
CASSISVAGGYTF | TGTGCCAGTAGTATATCGGTTGCGGGTGGCTACACCTTC | TRBJ1-2 | . | . | TRBV19
CASSVGMGGRAVSYNEQFF | TGTGCCAGCAGCGTAGGAATGGGCGGGAGGGCCGTAAGCTACAATGAGCAGTTCTTC | TRBJ2-1 | TRBD2 | once | TRBV9
CASSFMEFTDTQYF | TGTGCCAGCAGCTTTATGGAGTTCACAGATACGCAGTATTTT | TRBJ2-3 | . | . | TRBV7-2
CASSWTGGAYEQYF | TGCGCCAGCAGCTGGACAGGGGGCGCCTACGAGCAGTACTTC | TRBJ2-7 | TRBD1 | . | TRBV5-1
CASERGTGGSYEQYF | TGTGCCTCTGAAAGAGGGACAGGGGGGTCCTACGAGCAGTACTTC | TRBJ2-7 | TRBD1 | . | TRBV10-3
CASSDFLAGVVTDTQYF | TGTGCCAGCAGTGACTTCCTAGCGGGAGTCGTAACAGATACGCAGTATTTT | TRBJ2-3 | TRBD2 | few | TRBV6-4
CASSYSGGANYEQYF | TGTGCCAGCAGTTACTCTGGGGGGGCCAACTACGAGCAGTACTTC | TRBJ2-7 | . | . | TRBV6-5
CCPDCQETQYF | TGCTGCCCAGACTGCCAAGAGACCCAGTACTTC | TRBJ2-5 | . | once | TRBV20-1
CASSEDVAGDPTDTQYF | TGTGCCAGCAGTGAAGATGTAGCGGGAGACCCCACAGATACGCAGTATTTT | TRBJ2-3 | TRBD2 | . | TRBV6-1
CSARDRGRGAKNIQYF | TGCAGCGCCCGGGACAGGGGACGTGGAGCCAAAAACATTCAGTACTTC | TRBJ2-4 | TRBD1 | . | TRBV29-1
CASSQGLGGAEGQPQHF | TGCGCCAGCAGCCAAGGGTTAGGGGGGGCAGAGGGTCAGCCCCAGCATTTT | TRBJ1-5 | . | . | TRBV4-1
CAISETGLETQYF | TGTGCCATCAGTGAGACAGGGCTGGAGACCCAGTACTTC | TRBJ2-5 | . | . | TRBV10-3
CASSYSPGGSRNEQFF | TGTGCCAGCAGTTATTCCCCGGGAGGATCCCGCAATGAGCAGTTCTTC | TRBJ2-1 | TRBD2 | . | TRBV6-5
CASSVAEAGYEQYF | TGTGCCAGCAGCGTAGCTGAGGCGGGGTACGAGCAGTACTTC | TRBJ2-7 | . | . | TRBV9
CASSVGTAGSVYF | TGTGCCAGCAGCGTCGGGACGGCCGGGAGCGTATATTTT | TRBJ1-3 | . | . | TRBV9
CASSQHPGSTSEAFF | TGTGCCAGCAGCCAACACCCGGGGAGCACCTCTGAAGCTTTCTTT | TRBJ1-1 | . | . | TRBV11-2
CASSGRVKPLSSYEQYF | TGCGCCAGCAGTGGACGGGTGAAGCCTCTGAGCTCCTACGAGCAGTACTTC | TRBJ2-7 | . | . | TRBV10-1
CASRPDSPTYNEQFF | TGTGCCAGCAGACCAGACAGTCCTACTTACAATGAGCAGTTCTTC | TRBJ2-1 | . | once | TRBV7-2
CASSSSGTGYGYTF | TGCGCCAGCAGCTCATCCGGGACAGGGTATGGCTACACCTTC | TRBJ1-2 | TRBD1 | few | TRBV5-1
CASSIQGNSPLHF | TGTGCCAGTAGTATACAGGGCAATTCACCCCTCCACTTT | TRBJ1-6 | . | . | TRBV19
CASSLYLRREGNEQFF | TGTGCCAGCAGCTTATACCTACGGCGGGAGGGCAATGAGCAGTTCTTC | TRBJ2-1 | TRBD2 | . | TRBV7-2
CASSQTRNYGYTF | TGTGCCAGCAGCCAGACAAGGAACTATGGCTACACCTTC | TRBJ1-2 | . | . | TRBV14
CASRESRTGGRAEAFF | TGTGCCAGCAGGGAATCTCGAACAGGGGGCCGCGCTGAAGCTTTCTTT | TRBJ1-1 | TRBD1 | few | TRBV28